What follows is one T cell receptor beta chain and its context. The sample belongs to a study of blood T cell repertoires in COVID-19. For the study at large: Nucleic acid was either cDNA or gDNA, and it came from T cells, B-cell-depleted T cells, or PBMCs.

CDR3 length: 12 residues. Germline V gene data show CDR1 as MDHEN and CDR2 as SYDVKM. The V and J ends lost 8 bases and 4 bases, in that order; junction bases with no gene match: 0. Participants spanned ages about 18 to 100 years and resided in 20 to 25 US areas. Method: immunoSEQ multiplex PCR; TCRdb's copy keeps in-frame clones and lacks some. The table has about 180,000 clones, about 82% seen once. Sequenced input: PBMCs or T cells enriched from blood (not recorded which). The V gene is TRBV28, the J gene TRBJ2-3; 10 bases align to TRBD1. The source is a young woman who had recovered from COVID-19. As DNA, the CDR3 is TGTGCCAGCGACAGGGGGCCAGATACGCAGTATTTT. Encoded protein: CASDRGPDTQYF.